These 19 T cell receptor beta chains were all obtained from the same sample, sequenced in a study of technical replicates of blood from four donors. Sequencing was performed with immunoSEQ multiplex PCR; in TCRdb, only in-frame clones are kept and a portion is missing. Of roughly 100,000 clones in the sample, nearly 96% were seen once. Sample: T cells isolated from PBMCs. The receptor set was obtained from a human donor in good health.

V usage is TRBV11-2 and J usage is TRBJ1-2; possible D gene TRBD1, 6 bases. The germline V and J ends were trimmed by 4 bases and 4 bases, with 10 bases remaining between them. Per the germline V gene, CDR1 is SGHAT and CDR2 is FQNNGV. There are 13 residues in the CDR3. The CDR3 reads CASSSDSGYGYTF. CDR3 nucleotide sequence: TGTGCCAGCAGCTCGGACAGTGGCTATGGCTACACCTTC.

This clone was picked up one time. The V call is TRBV7-9, the J call TRBJ2-5; 8 bases match TRBD2. The CDR3 length is 15 residues. Per the germline V gene, CDR1 is SEHNR and CDR2 is FQNEAQ (reference sequence). V lost 6 bases and J lost 5; bases outside the gene matches: 11. The CDR3: CASRLGLVETETQYF. CDR3 DNA sequence: TGTGCCAGCAGGCTGGGACTAGTTGAGACTGAGACCCAGTACTTC. The entire variable domain, with the rest obtained from reference TRBV7-9 and TRBJ2-5, is as follows: DTGVSQNPRHKITKRGQNVTFRCDPISEHNRLYWYRQTLGQGPEFLTYFQNEAQLEKSRLLSDRFSAERPKGSFSTLEIQRTEQGDSAMYLCASRLGLVETETQYFGPGTRLLVL.

The rearrangement uses TRBV14 and TRBJ1-1; D is perhaps TRBD1 (6 bases). The CDR3 spans 15 residues. Trimming cost V 5 bases and J 5 bases, with 18 bases left between them. Germline-derived CDR1 and CDR2 are SGHDN and FVKESK. In DNA form, the CDR3 reads TGTGCCAGCAGCACCATTGGGGGCTCGAAAACTGAAGCTTTCTTT. This encodes CASSTIGGSKTEAFF.

This chain uses TRBV6-1 with TRBJ1-1; D gene ambiguous. CDR3 length equals 15 residues. CDR1 MNHNS and CDR2 SASEGT come from the germline V gene. V lost 4 bases to trimming and J lost 7 bases, with 19 bases between them. CDR3 sequence (DNA): TGTGCCAGCAGTGGTCGATCCGGGAACCCGGGTGAAGCTTTCTTT. It translates to CASSGRSGNPGEAFF.

The rearrangement uses TRBV13 and TRBJ1-2, with 9 bases fitting TRBD1. CDR1 PRHDT and CDR2 FYEKMQ come from the germline V gene (reference sequence). CDR3 length: 15 residues. The V segment lost 5 bases and the J segment 6 bases; nucleotides outside the gene matches: 10. The CDR3 region has the DNA TGTGCCAGCAGCCCCTACCGGGACAGGGAAGATGGCTACACCTTC. This gives the protein CASSPYRDREDGYTF.

The rearrangement joins TRBV5-6 to TRBJ2-7; D perhaps matches TRBD2 (6 bases). The CDR3 has 14 residues. Trimming removed 2 bases at V and 5 bases at J, with 14 bases between. From germline, CDR1 is SGHDT and CDR2 YYEEEE. The CDR3 DNA follows: TGTGCCAGCAGCTTTTCGGGACTCAGGAACGAGCAGTACTTC. This translates into CASSFSGLRNEQYF. Looking up the rest from reference TRBV5-6 and TRBJ2-7 gives the full variable domain: DAGVTQSPTHLIKTRGQQVTLRCSPKSGHDTVSWYQQALGQGPQFIFQYYEEEERQRGNFPDRFSGHQFPNYSSELNVNALLLGDSALYLCASSFSGLRNEQYFGPGTRLTVT.

The genes are TRBV5-4 and TRBJ1-1; TRBD1 agrees at 7 bases. The CDR3 has 15 residues. The trim removed 10 bases at V and 1 base at J, leaving 13 bases unmatched. Germline CDR1 reads SGHNT; CDR2 reads YYREEE (reference sequence). In DNA form, the CDR3 reads TGTGCCGGAGCAAATAGGAGGACAGGGAACACTGAAGCTTTCTTT. This translates into CAGANRRTGNTEAFF.

V gene TRBV27 combines with J gene TRBJ2-7, with 9 bases aligning to TRBD2. With V trimmed by 3 bases and J by 7 bases, 7 bases remained unmatched. Germline CDR1 and CDR2: MNHEY and SMNVEV (reference sequence). The CDR3 loop spans 14 amino acids. CDR3 protein: CASSFGSGSKEQYF. In DNA form, the CDR3 reads TGTGCCAGCAGTTTTGGTAGCGGGAGTAAGGAGCAGTACTTC.

This chain joins TRBV7-9 and TRBJ1-1, with TRBD1 matching over 8 bases. V shed 5 bases, J shed 0 bases, and the junction held 5 bases outside the gene matches. Germline V gives CDR1 SEHNR, CDR2 FQNEAQ (reference sequence). There are 15 residues in the CDR3. The CDR3 sequence: CASSTDRDLNTEAFF. CDR3 nucleotide sequence: TGTGCCAGCAGCACGGACAGGGACTTGAACACTGAAGCTTTCTTT.

The CDR3 sequence is CASSSFWGQGARYEQYF. For the CDR3, the DNA is TGTGCCAGCAGCTCTTTCTGGGGACAGGGGGCGCGCTACGAGCAGTACTTC. J is TRBJ2-7 and V is TRBV13; 12 bases are a match to TRBD1. Germline V CDR1 and CDR2: PRHDT, FYEKMQ (reference sequence). CDR3 length: 17 amino acids. With 4 bases clipped from V and 3 bases from J, the junction kept 10 bases outside the gene matches.

This sequence joins TRBV5-4 and TRBJ2-5; 9 nucleotides agree with TRBD1. The CDR3 has 15 amino acids. V was pared by 4 bases and J by 5 bases, with 9 bases of the junction left unmatched. Germline CDR1 is SGHNT and CDR2 is YYREEE (reference sequence). CDR3: CASSRPTGGGETQYF. The CDR3 coding sequence is TGTGCCAGCAGCCGACCGACAGGGGGTGGGGAGACCCAGTACTTC.

The CDR3 nucleotides read TGTGCCAGCAGCTACCCCATACAACACGAGCAGTACTTC. Translating gives CASSYPIQHEQYF. V and J are TRBV7-2 and TRBJ2-7; D is unclear. The CDR3 spans 13 residues. Trimming removed 4 bases from V and 5 bases from J, with 12 bases in between. The germline V gene has CDR1 SGHTA and CDR2 FQGNSA. The full variable domain, in which reference TRBV7-2 and TRBJ2-7 provide the parts outside the CDR3, is GAGVSQSPSNKVTEKGKDVELRCDPISGHTALYWYRQSLGQGLEFLIYFQGNSAPDKSGLPSDRFSAERTGGSVSTLTIQRTQQEDSAVYLCASSYPIQHEQYFGPGTRLTVT.

The chain carries TRBV10-3 and TRBJ1-5; TRBD1 matches 9 bases. Trimming took 10 bases from V and 9 from J; bases not matched to a gene: 13. This CDR3 region has 14 residues. The germline V gene has CDR1 ENHRY and CDR2 SYGVKD. This chain's CDR3 is CASNPGQGTRPQHF. The CDR3 DNA follows: TGTGCCAGCAACCCGGGACAGGGAACAAGGCCCCAGCATTTT.

The chain recombines TRBV4-1 with TRBJ2-3, with no clear D. The V end lost 7 bases, the J end lost 4 bases, and 12 bases lay between the germline ends. Germline V gene sequence: CDR1 MGHRA, CDR2 YSYEKL. The CDR3 runs 13 residues. DNA for the CDR3: TGCGCCAGCAACCCCCAGTTTCCAGATACGCAGTATTTT. Translated: CASNPQFPDTQYF.

The V gene is TRBV19, the J gene TRBJ1-1; D gene unclear. The germline V and J ends were trimmed by 4 bases and 1 base, with 7 bases remaining between them. The CDR3 is made up of 13 amino acids. In germline, CDR1 is LNHDA, CDR2 SQIVND (reference sequence). CDR3 protein: CASSNVANTEAFF. CDR3 DNA: TGTGCCAGTAGTAACGTGGCGAACACTGAAGCTTTCTTT.

This sequence joins TRBV5-1 and TRBJ2-7; possible D gene TRBD2, 6 bases. Germline V gene lookup returns CDR1 SGHRS and CDR2 YFSETQ. V lost 0 bases to trimming and J lost 2 bases, with 9 bases between them. This CDR3 is built from 14 residues. For the CDR3, the DNA is TGCGCCAGCAGCTTGGCCCGCGGGACCTACGAGCAGTACTTC. This encodes CASSLARGTYEQYF.

The J gene is TRBJ2-7, the V gene TRBV6-1; tentative D call: TRBD2 (5 bases). Between the trimmed V and J ends, which lost 8 bases and 4 bases, there was a span of 9 bases. The CDR3 has 11 residues. In germline, CDR1 is MNHNS, CDR2 SASEGT. Here the CDR3 reads CASGGFYEQYF. CDR3 DNA sequence: TGTGCCAGCGGAGGATTTTACGAGCAGTACTTC.

The chain carries TRBV4-1 and TRBJ1-1; D is unclear. Germline CDR1 is MGHRA and CDR2 is YSYEKL. Trimming took off 4 bases at V and 1 base at J, with 13 bases between the two ends. CDR3 length: 15 residues. The CDR3 reads CASSPGGLKNTEAFF. CDR3 nucleotides: TGCGCCAGCAGCCCAGGAGGACTGAAGAACACTGAAGCTTTCTTT.

The chain is built from TRBV5-1 and TRBJ2-7, with 9 bases fitting TRBD1. The junction had 15 bases not matched to a gene; V was cut back by 4 bases and J by 4 bases. The CDR3 runs to 17 residues. In germline, CDR1 is SGHRS, CDR2 YFSETQ. This CDR3 reads CASSPSTGGGFRYEQYF. The CDR3 region has the DNA TGCGCCAGCAGCCCGAGTACAGGGGGCGGGTTCCGATACGAGCAGTACTTC.